A single T cell receptor beta chain is shown here with its context. Its matching antigen is unknown. The sample comes from a study of CD8 T cells in Susac syndrome. Across the study: Within the sequenced Susac syndrome patient group, five or six exhibited active disease and under 10 were in remission. Findings and caveats of the study: CD8+ clonal expansion in Susac peaked in TEMRA cells and active patients.

Random hexamers primed reverse transcription of about 0.5 to 1 ug RNA. A single record per CDR3 protein comes from TCRdb applying MiXCR to the immunoSEQ multiplex PCR reads. Among some 97,000 distinct CDR3 sequences listed, roughly 96% were seen once. Sequencing targeted TCR beta in blood CD8+ and CD4+ T cells. Sequencing used CD8+ T cells from PBMCs. The TCR was taken from a human donor with Susac syndrome.

DNA for the CDR3: TGTGCCAGTAGTACCCGCGACGGTGCCTACGAGCAGTACTTC. Its translation: CASSTRDGAYEQYF. The chain couples TRBV19 to TRBJ2-7; D gene unclear. V was shortened by 4 bases and J by 2 bases, with 12 bases between the two germline ends. The germline V gene has CDR1 LNHDA and CDR2 SQIVND (reference sequence). This CDR3 contains 14 residues.